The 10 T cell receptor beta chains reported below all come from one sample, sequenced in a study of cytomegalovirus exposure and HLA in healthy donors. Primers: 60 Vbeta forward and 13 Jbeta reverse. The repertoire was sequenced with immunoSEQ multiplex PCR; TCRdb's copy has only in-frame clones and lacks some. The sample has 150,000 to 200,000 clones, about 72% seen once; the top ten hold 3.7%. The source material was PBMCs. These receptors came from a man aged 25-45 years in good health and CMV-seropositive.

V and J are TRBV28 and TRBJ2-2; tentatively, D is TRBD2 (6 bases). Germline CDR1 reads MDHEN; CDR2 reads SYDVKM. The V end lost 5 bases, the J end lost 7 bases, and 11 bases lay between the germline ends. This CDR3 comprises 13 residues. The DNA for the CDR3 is TGTGCCAGCAGTCAGGGAGGAGACGGGGAGCTGTTTTTT. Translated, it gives CASSQGGDGELFF.

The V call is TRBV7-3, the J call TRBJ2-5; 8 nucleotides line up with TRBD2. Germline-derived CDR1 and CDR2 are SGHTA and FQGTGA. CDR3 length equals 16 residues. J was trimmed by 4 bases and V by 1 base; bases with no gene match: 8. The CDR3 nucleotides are TGTGCCAGCAGCTTAAAGGCGAGCGGGGGCACAGAGACCCAGTACTTC. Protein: CASSLKASGGTETQYF.

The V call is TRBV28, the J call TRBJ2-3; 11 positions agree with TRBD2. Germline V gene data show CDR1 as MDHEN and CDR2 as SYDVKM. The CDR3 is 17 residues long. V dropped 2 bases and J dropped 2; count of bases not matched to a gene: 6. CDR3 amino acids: CASSLEGLADTTDTQYF. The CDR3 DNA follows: TGTGCCAGCAGTTTAGAGGGACTAGCGGACACCACAGATACGCAGTATTTT.

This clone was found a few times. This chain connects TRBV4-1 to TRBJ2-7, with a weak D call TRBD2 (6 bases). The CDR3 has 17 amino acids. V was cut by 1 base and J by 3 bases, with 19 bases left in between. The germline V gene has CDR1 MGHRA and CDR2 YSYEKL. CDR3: CASSQGVDRGILYEQYF. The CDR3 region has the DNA TGCGCCAGCAGCCAAGGGGTGGACCGGGGGATACTCTACGAGCAGTACTTC.

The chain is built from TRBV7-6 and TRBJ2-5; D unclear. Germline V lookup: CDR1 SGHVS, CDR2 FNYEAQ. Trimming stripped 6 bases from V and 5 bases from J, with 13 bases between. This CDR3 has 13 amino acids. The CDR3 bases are TGTGCCAGCAGTTCATCCTTCGGGGAGACCCAGTACTTC. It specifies CASSSSFGETQYF.

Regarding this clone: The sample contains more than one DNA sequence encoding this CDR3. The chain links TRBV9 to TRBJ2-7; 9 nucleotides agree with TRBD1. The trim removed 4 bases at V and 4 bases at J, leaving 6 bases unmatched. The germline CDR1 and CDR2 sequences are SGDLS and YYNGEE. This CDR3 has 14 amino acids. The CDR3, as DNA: TGTGCCAGCAGCCCGGGACAGGGAGGATACGAGCAGTACTTC. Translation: CASSPGQGGYEQYF.

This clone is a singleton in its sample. DNA for the CDR3: TGTGCCAGTAGAACGCCGGGACAGGGAGCGGGCGAGCAGTACTTC. Amino acids: CASRTPGQGAGEQYF. The chain joins TRBV19 to TRBJ2-7; 9 bases are shared with TRBD1. CDR1 is LNHDA, CDR2 SQIVND, per germline (reference sequence). Trimming cost V 6 bases and J 6 bases; bases outside gene matches: 12. This CDR3 is built from 15 residues.

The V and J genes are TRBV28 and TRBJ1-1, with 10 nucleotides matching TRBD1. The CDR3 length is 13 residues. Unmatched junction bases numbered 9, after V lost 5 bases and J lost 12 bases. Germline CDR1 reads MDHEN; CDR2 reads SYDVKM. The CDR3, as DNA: TGTGCCAGCAGTATCAGACAGGGGGCTGCTTCTTTCTTT. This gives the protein CASSIRQGAASFF.

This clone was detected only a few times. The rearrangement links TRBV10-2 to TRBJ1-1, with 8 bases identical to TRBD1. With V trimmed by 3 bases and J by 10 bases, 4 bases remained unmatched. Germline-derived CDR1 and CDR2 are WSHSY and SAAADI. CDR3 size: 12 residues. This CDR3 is CASSDKTGVAFF. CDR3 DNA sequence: TGCGCCAGCAGTGATAAGACAGGGGTAGCTTTCTTT.

The CDR3 DNA reads TGTGCCAGCACCCTGGGGGGACAGGGCGCCCACCTCTATGGCTACACCTTC. This encodes CASTLGGQGAHLYGYTF. The V and J genes are TRBV27 and TRBJ1-2; 9 bases map to TRBD1. V shed 7 bases and J 4 bases; nucleotides not matched to a gene: 16. Germline CDR1 reads MNHEY; CDR2 reads SMNVEV (reference sequence). This CDR3 has 17 amino acids.